This T cell receptor (beta chain) was identified in a study of T-cell memory formation after mild COVID-19. Study context: Largely, TCR clusters stayed within a single donor.

V dropped 1 base and J dropped 0 bases, with 11 bases sitting between them. CDR3 size: 16 residues. Germline V gene sequence: CDR1 LGHNA, CDR2 YNFKEQ. TCRdb ran MiXCR on the 5' RACE reads and lists one entry per CDR3 protein. The sample contains around 130,000 distinct CDR3 sequences, approximately 15% of which appear only once. Findings of the study overall: That cross-reactive memory joined was suggested by some responding clones appearing in pre-infection memory. Those CD4+ clones that contracted were mainly in CM and EM (CD8+ ones in EMRA). Clones contracting across day 15 to 85 had a balanced CD4/CD8 profile; later expanding clones leaned CD4+.

About this clonotype itself: No antigen is known for it.

Sequenced material: PBMCs or a T cell subset sorted from them (not recorded which). This chain connects TRBV4-2 to TRBJ2-3, with D possibly TRBD2 on 5 matching bases. The receptor was derived from an adult woman who had mild COVID-19 (a few samples of this study predate the infection). Cell type and time point are not known. The CDR3 spells CASSQVAGASTDTQYF. In DNA form, the CDR3 reads TGTGCCAGCAGCCAAGTGGCGGGTGCTAGCACAGATACGCAGTATTTT.